This paragraph covers one TCR beta chain sequence. The antigen remains undetermined. The data belong to a study of T cell repertoires in cytomegalovirus infection. Across the whole study: HLA-B-restricted CMV epitopes that are well studied, plus recently identified HLA-C-restricted ones, were used by the study. Matching HLA type and CMV infection were both indicated by public TCR beta signatures. Study-wide findings and caveats: The cumulative frequency of public TCR beta families identified carriers of CMV plus the relevant HLA. The study found HLA-C-restricted CMV-specific TCR beta clonotypes dominating the ex vivo response.

The CDR3 has 12 residues. Trimming took 5 bases from V and 9 from J, leaving 11 bases between them. Germline lookup yields CDR1 SGHTA and CDR2 FQGNSA. From the reads, TCRdb called clonotypes with MiXCR, one entry per CDR3 protein. The sample has a few hundred thousand distinct CDR3 sequences, approximately 42% seen once. The clonotype was recovered from a human donor in good health (CMV status not recorded). Some clones in this sample may be carry-over from other donors' samples. The genes are TRBV7-2 and TRBJ2-1; D not resolved. This material consisted of cultured PBMCs, taken from culture after CMV antigen stimulation. Here the CDR3 DNA reads TGTGCCAGCAGCCATATCAGCCCTGAGCAGTTCTTC. Translation: CASSHISPEQFF.